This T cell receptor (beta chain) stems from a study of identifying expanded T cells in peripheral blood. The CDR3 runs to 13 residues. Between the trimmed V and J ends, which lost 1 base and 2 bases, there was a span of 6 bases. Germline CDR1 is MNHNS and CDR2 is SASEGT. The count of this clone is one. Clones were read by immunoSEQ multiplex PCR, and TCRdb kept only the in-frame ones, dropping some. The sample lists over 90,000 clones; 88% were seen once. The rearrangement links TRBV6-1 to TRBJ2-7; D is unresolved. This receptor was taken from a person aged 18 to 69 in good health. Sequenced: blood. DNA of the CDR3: TGTGCCAGCAGTGAAGAGCTGGCCTACGAGCAGTACTTC. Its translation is CASSEELAYEQYF.